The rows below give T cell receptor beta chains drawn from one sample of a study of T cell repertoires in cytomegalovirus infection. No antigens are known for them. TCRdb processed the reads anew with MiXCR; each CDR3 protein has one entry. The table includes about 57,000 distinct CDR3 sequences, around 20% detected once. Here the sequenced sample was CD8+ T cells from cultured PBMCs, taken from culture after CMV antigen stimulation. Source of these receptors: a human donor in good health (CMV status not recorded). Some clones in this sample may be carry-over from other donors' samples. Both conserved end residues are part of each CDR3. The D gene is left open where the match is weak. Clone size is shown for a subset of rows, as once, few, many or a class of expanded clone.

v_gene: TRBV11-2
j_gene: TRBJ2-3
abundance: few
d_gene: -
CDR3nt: TGTGCCAGCAGCTCAGATGGGGATACGCAGTATTTT
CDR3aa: CASSSDGDTQYF

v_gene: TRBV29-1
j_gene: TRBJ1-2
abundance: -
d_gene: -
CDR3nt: TGCAGCGTTTCGGGGGGCGCGTATTATGGCTACACCTTC
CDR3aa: CSVSGGAYYGYTF

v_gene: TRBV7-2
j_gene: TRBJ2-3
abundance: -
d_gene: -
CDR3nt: TGTGCCAGCAGCTTAGTCTCCCTCCGTGCGGATACGCAGTATTTT
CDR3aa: CASSLVSLRADTQYF

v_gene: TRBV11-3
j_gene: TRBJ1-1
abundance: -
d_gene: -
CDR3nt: TGTGCCAGCAGCTCCGCGGGCACTGAAGCTTTCTTT
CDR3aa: CASSSAGTEAFF

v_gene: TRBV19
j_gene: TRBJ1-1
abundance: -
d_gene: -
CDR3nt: TGTGCCAGTAGTATATATCCGAGGACTGAAGCTTTCTTT
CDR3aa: CASSIYPRTEAFF

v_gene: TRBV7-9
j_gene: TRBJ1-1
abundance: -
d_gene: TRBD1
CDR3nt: TGTGCCATCCCGACAGGGGGCTGGAACACTGAAGCTTTCTTT
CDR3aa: CAIPTGGWNTEAFF

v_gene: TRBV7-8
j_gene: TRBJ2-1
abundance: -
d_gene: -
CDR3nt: TGTGCCACCCAGCCGGGTATAGAAGACAATGAGCAGTTCTTC
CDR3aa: CATQPGIEDNEQFF

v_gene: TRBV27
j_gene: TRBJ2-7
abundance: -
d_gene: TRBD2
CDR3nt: TGTGCCAGCAGCTCTGGGAGGGCAGGGCGCTACGAGCAGTACTTC
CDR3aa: CASSSGRAGRYEQYF

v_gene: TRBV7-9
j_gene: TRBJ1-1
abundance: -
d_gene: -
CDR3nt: TGTGCCAGCAGCCGCGACGGGGATCCAGAAGCTTTCTTT
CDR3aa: CASSRDGDPEAFF

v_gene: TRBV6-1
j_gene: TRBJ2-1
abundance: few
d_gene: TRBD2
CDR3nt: TGTGCCAGCAGTTACGCGGGGGGGCAGGGGTACGGGAATGAGCAGTTCTTC
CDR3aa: CASSYAGGQGYGNEQFF

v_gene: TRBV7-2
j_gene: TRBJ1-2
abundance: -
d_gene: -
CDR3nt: TGTGCCAGCAGCTTAGGTTGGATGAGTAACTATGGCTACACCTTC
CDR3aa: CASSLGWMSNYGYTF

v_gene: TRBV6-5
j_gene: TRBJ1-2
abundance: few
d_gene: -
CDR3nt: TGTGCCAGCAGTTACTCGGAGGGATTTAACTATGGCTACACCTTC
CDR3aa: CASSYSEGFNYGYTF

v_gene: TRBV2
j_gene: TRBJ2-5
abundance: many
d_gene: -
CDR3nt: TGTGCCAGCAGGGTTGACAGTTTCCAAGAGACCCAGTACTTC
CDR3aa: CASRVDSFQETQYF

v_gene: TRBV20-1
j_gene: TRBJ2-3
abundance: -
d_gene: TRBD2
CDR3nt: TGCAGTGCCCCGTGGGTAGCGGGGGGGACTGGCACAGATACGCAGTATTTT
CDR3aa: CSAPWVAGGTGTDTQYF

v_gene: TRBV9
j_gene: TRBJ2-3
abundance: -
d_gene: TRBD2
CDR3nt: TGTGCCAGCAGCGTGTCGGGACTAGCGTCTAACACAGATACGCAGTATTTT
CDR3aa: CASSVSGLASNTDTQYF

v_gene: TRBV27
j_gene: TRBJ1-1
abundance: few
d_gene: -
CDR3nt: TGTGCCAGCAAAACAGGCCAGAGGAACACTGAAGCTTTCTTT
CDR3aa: CASKTGQRNTEAFF

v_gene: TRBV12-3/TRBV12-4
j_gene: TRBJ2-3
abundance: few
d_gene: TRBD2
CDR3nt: TGTGCCAGCAGTTTAAGGAGCGGGGGGGCGACAGATACGCAGTATTTT
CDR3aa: CASSLRSGGATDTQYF

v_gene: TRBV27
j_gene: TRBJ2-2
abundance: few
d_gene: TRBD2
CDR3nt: TGTGCCAGCAGTCCCCCGCAGCGGGGGGCCTTCACCGGGGAGCTGTTTTTT
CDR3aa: CASSPPQRGAFTGELFF

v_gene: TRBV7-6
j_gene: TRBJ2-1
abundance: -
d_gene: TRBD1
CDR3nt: TGTGCCAGCAGCTACTCCGGGACAGGGACGTACAATGAGCAGTTCTTC
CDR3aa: CASSYSGTGTYNEQFF

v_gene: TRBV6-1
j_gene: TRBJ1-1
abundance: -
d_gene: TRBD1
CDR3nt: TGTGCCAGCAGCGCGGCCACCGGGACAGGGGGCTGGTACGCTGAAGCTTTCTTT
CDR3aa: CASSAATGTGGWYAEAFF

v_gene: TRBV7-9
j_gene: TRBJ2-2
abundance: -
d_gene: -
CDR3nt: TGTGCCAGCAGCGTCGCGACTAGACACACCGGGGAGCTGTTTTTT
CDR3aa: CASSVATRHTGELFF

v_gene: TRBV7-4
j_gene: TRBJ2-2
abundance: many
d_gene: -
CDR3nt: TGTGCCAGCAGCACGGCCAGGGGTCACACCGGGGAGCTGTTTTTT
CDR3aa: CASSTARGHTGELFF